Listed here is a single TCR beta chain. Its specificity is unknown. V lost 1 base and J 11 bases, leaving 17 bases between the germline ends. The CDR3 runs 14 residues. Germline CDR1 is MNHEY and CDR2 is SMNVEV (reference sequence). These data belong to a study of lymphopenia after photon versus proton radiotherapy. General study results and limits: Under photons, naive T cells and diversity fell while effector/memory populations rose. In patients who died, overall survival fell as post-nadir TCR diversity dropped more. Post-nadir diversity loss with photons came from oligoclonal expansion, particularly CD8+ Temra cells.

Sequenced by immunoSEQ multiplex PCR; TCRdb stores in-frame clones only, minus some. The table has roughly 29,000 clones, roughly 86% seen once. V gene TRBV27 combines with J gene TRBJ1-1; D is unresolved. This TCR came from a woman in her sixties or seventies with cholangiocarcinoma. Some clones in this sample may be carry-over from other donors' samples. Specimen: peripheral blood, collected from a patient treated with proton-based radiotherapy. The CDR3 loop is CASSLYPSEAEAFF. As DNA, the CDR3 is TGTGCCAGCAGTTTATACCCCTCCGAAGCCGAGGCTTTCTTT.